This TCR beta chain was retrieved from a study of control samples from healthy donors and cancer patients. Some clones are missing from TCRdb's copy, which holds only in-frame ones; the method was immunoSEQ multiplex PCR. The table shows roughly 120,000 clones, with roughly nine tenths occurring only once. The source material was PBMCs. This sequence was found in a woman between 45 and 65 years old with colorectal cancer.

CDR3 DNA: TGTGCCAGCAGCTTCAGCGGGAGGCGGTTTGGCCGCACAGATACGCAGTATTTT. Its protein is CASSFSGRRFGRTDTQYF. This chain uses TRBV11-2 with TRBJ2-3, with 9 bases aligning to TRBD2. V trimming: 3 bases; J trimming: 1 base; junction bases outside the gene matches: 11. CDR3 size: 18 residues. Germline loops: CDR1 SGHAT, CDR2 FQNNGV.